Sequencing of this T cell receptor (beta chain) was carried out in a study of T-cell reconstitution after alpha-beta-depleted transplantation in children. Study results and limitations: Surviving recipient T cells and thymic progenitors underlay high day-60 TCRbeta diversity in some patients. One year after transplant, T-cell counts and diversity came mostly from newly produced T cells.

Unique molecular identifiers were incorporated into the prepared TCRbeta library. TCRdb itself ran the PCR reads through MiXCR, one entry per CDR3 protein. Here the sample spans around 580,000 distinct CDR3 sequences, under 30% being singletons. Turning to this clonotype: Its antigen remains unknown.

Here the sequenced sample was PBMCs, mostly from graft donor cells, taken 360 days after TCRalphabeta/CD19-depleted stem cell transplant. The receptor was derived from a boy under two years old who had a stem cell transplant for acute myeloid leukemia, so the T cells may come from the graft donor.

The DNA of the CDR3 is TGTGCCAGCAGCTCTGGGACCGATTCCTACAATGAGCAGTTCTTC. Translated: CASSSGTDSYNEQFF. The chain has TRBV7-2 and TRBJ2-1, with D tentatively TRBD1 or TRBD2 (5 bases each). V was shortened by 4 bases and J by 1 base, with 11 bases between the two germline ends. The CDR3 covers 15 residues. Germline values: CDR1 SGHTA, CDR2 FQGNSA.